This passage covers 21 T cell receptor beta chains from one sample sequenced in a study of blood T cell repertoires in COVID-19. Using immunoSEQ multiplex PCR, the repertoire was profiled, and TCRdb retains in-frame clones only, with some absent. The sample comprises around 150,000 clones, 65% to 85% of which are singletons, and approximately 5.3% rests with the top ten. The sample comprised PBMCs or T cells enriched from blood (not recorded which). The receptors shown here come from a man aged 70 or older who had been exposed to COVID-19.

The rearrangement joins TRBV6-6 to TRBJ2-5, with D possibly TRBD2 on 5 matching bases. V gave up 10 bases and J gave up 2 bases, with 14 bases separating them. The CDR3 is made up of 13 amino acids. Germline CDR1 is MNHNY and CDR2 is SVGAGI (reference sequence). The CDR3 loop is CAIQADGQETQYF. CDR3 in DNA: TGTGCCATCCAAGCGGACGGGCAAGAGACCCAGTACTTC.

The V call is TRBV7-9, the J call TRBJ2-1; 13 bases are a match to TRBD2. The CDR3 has 17 amino acids. V lost 5 bases to trimming and J lost 7 bases; unmatched junction nucleotides: 11. Germline CDR1 is SEHNR and CDR2 is FQNEAQ (reference sequence). CDR3 loop: CASSHTSLTSGRNEQFF. The CDR3 bases are TGTGCCAGCAGCCACACGAGCCTGACTAGCGGGAGGAATGAGCAGTTCTTC.

The chain is built from TRBV9 and TRBJ2-7; 10 bases map to TRBD1. The length of the CDR3 is 15 residues. Germline V gene data show CDR1 as SGDLS and CDR2 as YYNGEE. J gave up 3 bases and V 2 bases, and 5 bases lay outside the gene matches. CDR3 sequence (DNA): TGTGCCAGCAGCGTGACCGGGACAGGGGTCTACGAGCAGTACTTC. Encoded protein: CASSVTGTGVYEQYF.

The CDR3 region has the DNA TGTGCCAGCATCCTACCGGGACAGGAAATCTATGGCTACACCTTC. It translates to CASILPGQEIYGYTF. V and J are TRBV6-1 and TRBJ1-2, with 8 bases aligning to TRBD1. The germline V gene encodes CDR1 MNHNS and CDR2 SASEGT. The CDR3 covers 15 residues. V lost 7 bases, J lost 4 bases, and 11 bases stayed unmatched.

The V and J genes are TRBV29-1 and TRBJ2-3; 12 bases line up with TRBD1. The V and J ends lost 4 bases and 3 bases, in that order; junction bases with no gene match: 5. The CDR3 is made up of 15 amino acids. Germline CDR1 and CDR2: SQVTM and ANQGSEA. CDR3 sequence reads: CSVAGQGAGTDTQYF. The CDR3 nucleotides are TGCAGCGTTGCGGGACAGGGGGCAGGGACAGATACGCAGTATTTT.

The rearrangement links TRBV23-1 to TRBJ2-7, with D hard to call. TRBV23-1 is filed as an ORF, its function uncertain. Between the trimmed V and J ends, which lost 0 bases and 7 bases, there was a span of 19 bases. The CDR3 contains 16 residues. The CDR3 region has the DNA TGCGCCAGCAGTCAATCCACCCGTCTGATCAGTTGGGAGCAGTACTTC. Amino acid sequence: CASSQSTRLISWEQYF.

This clone was counted a single time. The same CDR3 arises from other DNA sequences in this sample as well. The chain is built from TRBV20-1 and TRBJ2-2; 10 bases align to TRBD1. The germline V gene encodes CDR1 DFQATT and CDR2 SNEGSKA (reference sequence). The CDR3 is 17 residues long. Unmatched junction bases numbered 7, after V lost 3 bases and J lost 0 bases. The CDR3 DNA reads TGCAGTGCTAGTCGGGACAGGGGTTTCGCGAACACCGGGGAGCTGTTTTTT. Encoded protein: CSASRDRGFANTGELFF.

This clone was seen only once. The rearrangement joins TRBV3-1 (or the pseudogene TRBV3-2) to TRBJ2-1; 10 nucleotides match TRBD2. The junction had 7 bases not matched to a gene; V was cut back by 1 base and J by 4 bases. This CDR3 contains 17 residues. Germline assignment: CDR1 LGHDT and CDR2 YNNKEL (reference sequence). CDR3 sequence reads: CASSQAAGTSAYNEQFF. The CDR3, as DNA: TGTGCCAGCAGCCAAGCGGCCGGGACTAGCGCTTACAATGAGCAGTTCTTC.

This chain connects TRBV7-9 to TRBJ2-2; perhaps TRBD2 as D (5 bases). CDR1 is SEHNR, CDR2 FQNEAQ, per germline (reference sequence). V shed 5 bases and J shed 0 bases, with 7 bases lying between them. The CDR3 runs to 14 residues. The CDR3 nucleotides are TGTGCCAGCAGCAAGAGGGCGAACACCGGGGAGCTGTTTTTT. Translating it yields CASSKRANTGELFF.

The V call is TRBV6-5, the J call TRBJ1-2, with 7 bases that match TRBD1. Looked up from germline, CDR1 is MNHEY and CDR2 is SVGAGI. Unmatched junction bases numbered 5, after V lost 2 bases and J lost 2 bases. The CDR3 consists of 15 residues. CDR3 sequence: CASSYGDSLNYGYTF. CDR3 nucleotides: TGTGCCAGCAGTTACGGGGACAGTTTAAACTATGGCTACACCTTC.

The DNA for the CDR3 is TGCGCCAGCAGCCAGGGGGGCCAGATCACCGGGGAGCTGTTTTTT. Protein: CASSQGGQITGELFF. The chain joins TRBV5-1 to TRBJ2-2; D possibly corresponds to TRBD1 (7 bases). Germline V CDR1 and CDR2: SGHRS, YFSETQ. The length of the CDR3 is 15 residues. V lost 4 bases and J lost 4, with 14 bases in between.

This chain links TRBV10-3 with TRBJ1-1; D gene ambiguous. CDR1 is ENHRY and CDR2 is SYGVKD in the germline V gene. The CDR3 sequence is 16 residues long. V was pared by 0 bases and J by 5 bases, with 16 bases between. The CDR3 here is CAISESGGSRGTEAFF. The CDR3 DNA reads as TGTGCCATCAGTGAGTCGGGTGGGTCACGGGGAACTGAAGCTTTCTTT.

The V call is TRBV5-1, the J call TRBJ1-1, with D possibly matching TRBD1 (5 bases). Germline V CDR1 and CDR2: SGHRS, YFSETQ. The CDR3 has 13 residues. The V end lost 4 bases, the J end lost 4 bases, and 11 bases lay between the germline ends. The CDR3 DNA follows: TGCGCCAGCAGCCAGCAGGGTAGCACTGAAGCTTTCTTT. Its translation: CASSQQGSTEAFF.

The chain carries TRBV6-6 and TRBJ1-5, with D perhaps matching TRBD1 (6 bases). The CDR3 contains 14 residues. CDR1 and CDR2 (germline): MNHNY, SVGAGI (reference sequence). The V gene lost 4 bases and the J gene lost 4 bases, with 11 bases spanning the gap. CDR3 sequence: CASSFGQTNQPQHF. CDR3 in DNA: TGTGCCAGCAGTTTCGGACAGACGAATCAGCCCCAGCATTTT.

The chain is built from TRBV3-1 (or the pseudogene TRBV3-2) and TRBJ2-5; D may be TRBD2 (5 bases). With 4 bases removed from V and 4 bases from J, the gap between germline ends came to 16 bases. The germline gives CDR1 LGHDT, CDR2 YNNKEL (reference sequence). The length of the CDR3 is 15 residues. The CDR3 nucleotides are TGTGCCAGCAGCCCGAGGGTGCAGACCGGAGAGACCCAGTACTTC. Encoded protein: CASSPRVQTGETQYF.

The rearrangement uses TRBV2 and TRBJ1-5; no definite D call. The CDR3 totals 13 residues. The V end lost 4 bases, the J end lost 0 bases, and 4 bases lay between the germline ends. CDR1 SNHLY and CDR2 FYNNEI come from the germline V gene. Here the CDR3 DNA reads TGTGCCAGCAGTGCTCGTAGCAATCAGCCCCAGCATTTT. Translation gives CASSARSNQPQHF.

The chain carries TRBV30 and TRBJ2-7, with 9 bases aligning to TRBD1. The V and J ends lost 5 bases and 6 bases, in that order; junction bases with no gene match: 8. The CDR3 has 13 residues. CDR1 and CDR2 from the germline V gene are GTSNPN and SVGIG (reference sequence). The CDR3 region has the DNA TGTGCCTGGGGACCCGGGACAGGGACCGAGCAGTACTTC. Translation: CAWGPGTGTEQYF.

The rearrangement uses TRBV5-1 and TRBJ1-2; no clear D gene. This CDR3 contains 14 residues. Germline V lookup: CDR1 SGHRS, CDR2 YFSETQ. The V gene lost 0 bases and the J gene lost 0 bases, with 6 bases spanning the gap. This CDR3 is CASSLDSANYGYTF. The CDR3 bases are TGCGCCAGCAGCTTGGACAGTGCTAACTATGGCTACACCTTC.

This rearrangement joins TRBV5-4 to TRBJ1-1; 12 bases line up with TRBD1. Germline V gene lookup returns CDR1 SGHNT and CDR2 YYREEE (reference sequence). The CDR3 contains 17 residues. V shed 4 bases, J shed 6 bases, and the junction held 13 bases outside the gene matches. This CDR3 is CASSAGGTGGARAEAFF. The CDR3 coding sequence is TGTGCCAGCAGCGCTGGGGGGACAGGGGGCGCGAGGGCTGAAGCTTTCTTT.

This chain joins TRBV11-2 and TRBJ1-1; 8 positions agree with TRBD1. CDR1 is SGHAT, CDR2 FQNNGV, per germline. This CDR3 is built from 15 residues. V lost 5 bases to trimming and J lost 2 bases; unmatched junction nucleotides: 7. CDR3 sequence: CASSTDRGFNTEAFF. CDR3 nucleotides: TGTGCCAGCAGCACCGACAGGGGCTTCAACACTGAAGCTTTCTTT.

This chain joins TRBV19 and TRBJ1-3, with 10 bases matching TRBD1. This CDR3 comprises 16 residues. V shed 6 bases and J 1 base; nucleotides not matched to a gene: 6. Looked up from germline, CDR1 is LNHDA and CDR2 is SQIVND (reference sequence). The CDR3 loop is CASSPGQGSSGNTIYF. The CDR3 DNA sequence: TGTGCCAGTAGCCCGGGACAGGGGTCGTCTGGAAACACCATATATTTT.